A single sample gave rise to the 12 T cell receptor beta chains below, sequenced in a study of vaccination effects on CD4 cells after COVID-19 (dated 2022 in TCRdb). Library preparation was by the immunoSEQ multiplex PCR assay. The immuneACCESS repertoire file appears here via TCRdb, limited to in-frame rearrangements. These files lack a portion of the clones; in checked studies, under half of the deficit traces to unresolved V genes, and the cause of the others is not known. The sample yields about 58,000 clones; 65% to 80% were counted once. The ten largest clones capture around 2.9% of the sample. Their target antigens are unknown. After approximately 11 days of culture, CD4+ T cells were isolated with the EasySep CD4+ T cell isolation kit. The input for sequencing was CD4+ T cells from PBMCs cultured without peptide, taken before COVID-19 vaccination. All receptors derive from a human donor who received a COVID-19 vaccine.

This clone appeared once. The rearrangement uses TRBV14 and TRBJ2-3, with a weak D call TRBD1 (6 bases). Germline V gives CDR1 SGHDN, CDR2 FVKESK. CDR3 length equals 17 residues. V was trimmed by 1 base and J by 4 bases, leaving 18 bases between them. The CDR3 protein is CASSQVLQGAGADTQYF. In DNA form, the CDR3 reads TGTGCCAGCAGCCAAGTTTTACAGGGAGCTGGGGCAGATACGCAGTATTTT.

In DNA, the CDR3 is TGTGCCAGCAGTTATCTGACGACAGGGGGTGAAAAACTGTTTTTT. As protein: CASSYLTTGGEKLFF. The chain links TRBV7-2 to TRBJ1-4, with 9 bases matching TRBD1. The V gene end was trimmed by 6 bases and the J gene end by 7 bases; junction bases not matched to a gene: 9. The CDR3 extends over 15 amino acids. Germline V gives CDR1 SGHTA, CDR2 FQGNSA.

The chain employs TRBV5-1 and TRBJ2-5, with D perhaps assigned TRBD1 or TRBD2 (6 bases each). Trimming left V 0 bases short and J 9 bases short, with 24 bases between. The CDR3 contains 17 residues. Germline V gives CDR1 SGHRS, CDR2 YFSETQ. In nucleotides, the CDR3 is TGCGCCAGCAGCTTGGAAATTGGGGGGCTGGCTCCAAGGGCCCAGTACTTC. Translating it yields CASSLEIGGLAPRAQYF.

This clone was seen just once. Mismatch with germline at one junction end may stem from a read error. The V and J genes are TRBV19 and TRBJ2-1; 7 bases are shared with TRBD1. CDR3 length: 15 residues. Germline V gene sequence: CDR1 LNHDA, CDR2 SQIVND (reference sequence). The chain's CDR3 is CASTTGFFSYNGQFF. As DNA, the CDR3 is TGTGCCAGTACGACAGGGTTTTTCTCCTACAATGGGCAGTTCTTC.

The V gene is TRBV4-3, the J gene TRBJ2-1; possibly TRBD1 or TRBD2 for D (5 bases each). Trimming stripped 5 bases from V and 8 bases from J, with 13 bases between. This CDR3 spans 13 amino acids. Germline V lookup: CDR1 LGHNA, CDR2 YSLEER. The CDR3 region is CASSDEGPDEQFF. The CDR3 DNA reads as TGCGCCAGCAGCGATGAGGGGCCTGATGAGCAGTTCTTC.

The CDR3 DNA is TGTGCCAGCAGCTCGGGGTCCCCGAGCTCCTACGAGCAGTACGTC. Encoded protein: CASSSGSPSSYEQYV. The chain uses TRBV7-3 and TRBJ2-7; weak D call: TRBD2 (5 bases). The CDR3 has 15 residues. Germline CDR1 SGHTA, CDR2 FQGTGA. The ends were cut back, 4 bases at V and 0 bases at J, with 13 bases in the middle.

The chain joins TRBV12-3 or TRBV12-4 to TRBJ1-1; D remains unclear. The CDR3 runs to 11 residues. The germline V and J ends were trimmed by 4 bases and 6 bases, with 6 bases remaining between them. CDR3 residues: CASSYRAEAFF. The DNA for the CDR3 is TGTGCCAGCAGTTATCGTGCTGAAGCTTTCTTT.

The V call is TRBV15, the J call TRBJ1-2; TRBD1 is a possible D gene (6 bases). Between the trimmed V and J ends, which lost 4 bases and 5 bases, there was a span of 17 bases. Germline assignment: CDR1 LNHNV and CDR2 YYDKDF (reference sequence). This CDR3 is 15 amino acids long. In nucleotides, the CDR3 is TGTGCCACCAGCACAGACCCGGGACACGGATATGGCTACACCTTC. It yields the protein CATSTDPGHGYGYTF.

J is TRBJ1-4 and V is TRBV7-9; perhaps TRBD1 as D (6 bases). Germline V gene sequence: CDR1 SEHNR, CDR2 FQNEAQ (reference sequence). The CDR3 covers 13 residues. Trimming removed 6 bases from V and 6 bases from J, with 11 bases in between. The DNA of the CDR3 is TGTGCCAGCAGAACAGGGAATGATGAAAAACTGTTTTTT. As protein: CASRTGNDEKLFF.

The genes are TRBV6-5 and TRBJ1-2, with a tentative D call TRBD1 (5 bases). This CDR3 spans 16 amino acids. Between the trimmed V and J ends, which lost 0 bases and 4 bases, there was a span of 15 bases. The germline V gene has CDR1 MNHEY and CDR2 SVGAGI. The CDR3 here is CASSYSRPGTVYGYTF. Written as DNA, the CDR3 is TGTGCCAGCAGTTACTCTCGTCCAGGGACGGTCTATGGCTACACCTTC.

CDR3 nucleotides: TGTGCCTGGAGGGGGAGCGGGGGCCTCGGGGAGCTGTTTTTT. This encodes CAWRGSGGLGELFF. The chain carries TRBV30 and TRBJ2-2, with 8 bases fitting TRBD2. The CDR3 totals 14 residues. The V and J ends lost 3 bases and 7 bases, in that order; junction bases with no gene match: 7. Germline CDR1 reads GTSNPN; CDR2 reads SVGIG (reference sequence).

The V and J genes are TRBV28 and TRBJ2-3; 9 bases are shared with TRBD1. Germline assignment: CDR1 MDHEN and CDR2 SYDVKM. After removal of 6 bases from V and 6 bases from J, the junction contained 7 bases not matched to a gene. The CDR3 contains 14 residues. CDR3 in DNA: TGTGCCAGCAGACCGACAGGGGGTGGGGATACGCAGTATTTT. As protein: CASRPTGGGDTQYF.